Listed here are 19 T cell receptor beta chains from one sample, sequenced in a study of blood T cells in healthy people across ages. Using a J-beta primer mix together with a sample-barcoded 5' primer, a second PCR was run for roughly 6 to 12 cycles. TCRdb ran MiXCR on the 5' RACE reads and lists one entry per CDR3 protein. This table holds hundreds of thousands of distinct CDR3 sequences, over 40% found once. Sequencing used blood. The receptor set was obtained from a woman of 80 years or more in good health.

This clonotype was counted many times. The chain has TRBV6-6 and TRBJ1-5; D not resolved. CDR3 length equals 15 residues. In germline, CDR1 is MNHNY, CDR2 SVGAGI (reference sequence). Between the trimmed V and J ends, which lost 4 bases and 5 bases, there was a span of 15 bases. CDR3 nucleotide sequence: TGTGCCAGCAGTTCTTACATCACCAACTATCAGCCCCAGCATTTT. This encodes CASSSYITNYQPQHF.

The chain couples TRBV12-3 or TRBV12-4 to TRBJ2-3, with D uncertain. Trimming removed 5 bases at V and 4 bases at J, with 13 bases between. The CDR3 is 14 residues long. CDR3 in DNA: TGTGCCAGCAGTGTCGAGCTTCGCGCAGATACGCAGTATTTT. It encodes CASSVELRADTQYF.

The chain recombines TRBV7-9 with TRBJ1-2; no reliable D call. There are 15 residues in the CDR3. Germline assignment: CDR1 SEHNR and CDR2 FQNEAQ (reference sequence). Trimming cost V 7 bases and J 8 bases, with 23 bases left between them. In DNA, the CDR3 is TGTGCCAGCAAACCAGCGGAGGGTGGCCCTTTCGGCTACACCTTC. Protein: CASKPAEGGPFGYTF.

The J gene is TRBJ2-4, the V gene TRBV6-6, with 10 bases identical to TRBD1. The assigned J gene may be wrong: the sequence end matches TRBJ2-7 better. The germline V gene has CDR1 MNHNY and CDR2 SVGAGI (reference sequence). The CDR3 runs 15 residues. Here the CDR3 reads CASSYAGQGIYEQYF. As DNA, the CDR3 is TGTGCCAGCAGTTACGCGGGACAGGGGATCTACGAGCAGTACTTC.

This chain links TRBV20-1 with TRBJ2-3; 9 nucleotides align to TRBD1. Germline V gene sequence: CDR1 DFQATT, CDR2 SNEGSKA (reference sequence). The CDR3 has 14 amino acids. Germline trimming cut 5 bases from V and 4 bases from J; bases unmatched to any gene: 7. In DNA, the CDR3 is TGCAGTGCTTCCGGGACAGGGAGCCCAGATACGCAGTATTTT. Its translation is CSASGTGSPDTQYF.

This clonotype showed up many times. This chain connects TRBV5-1 to TRBJ2-3; the match to TRBD2 covers 7 bases. The CDR3 sequence is 15 residues long. V was clipped by 3 bases and J by 2 bases; unmatched bases: 6. CDR1 SGHRS and CDR2 YFSETQ come from the germline V gene. CDR3 sequence: CASSSFGGVTDTQYF. In nucleotides, the CDR3 is TGCGCCAGCAGCTCATTTGGGGGGGTCACAGATACGCAGTATTTT.

The table lists this clonotype with a few counts. The V gene is TRBV7-9, the J gene TRBJ1-1; D call uncertain. The CDR3 runs 13 residues. The V and J ends lost 8 bases and 4 bases respectively, with 14 bases between them. CDR1 is SEHNR, CDR2 FQNEAQ, per germline (reference sequence). The CDR3 DNA reads TGTGCCAGCGCCTTAGGGTACAGCACTGAAGCTTTCTTT. Its translation: CASALGYSTEAFF.

This clonotype appeared once. A read error may explain this, as a much larger clone is one base away. The chain employs TRBV24-1 and TRBJ2-1; D perhaps matches TRBD1 (5 bases). The CDR3 spans 16 residues. CDR1 is KGHDR and CDR2 is SFDVKD in the germline V gene. V gave up 1 base and J gave up 8 bases, with 17 bases separating them. The CDR3 nucleotides read TGTGCCACCAGTGATTTAAGACAGTCCTCTAACGATGAGCAGTTCTTC. As protein: CATSDLRQSSNDEQFF.

Note on this clonotype: Just one base apart from a much larger clone, this may be a read error. The CDR3 loop is CASSLVSDGGKTQYF. The DNA for the CDR3 is TGTGCCAGCAGCTTAGTCTCTGACGGGGGAAAGACCCAGTACTTC. The rearrangement joins TRBV7-2 to TRBJ2-5; tentatively, D is TRBD2 (6 bases). Trimming removed 1 base at V and 6 bases at J, with 15 bases between. CDR3 length: 15 amino acids. Germline CDR1 SGHTA, CDR2 FQGNSA.

As concerns this clonotype: Just one base apart from a much larger clone, this may be a read error. The chain employs TRBV21-1 and TRBJ1-2; TRBD1, the table's D call, lacks a check against the DNA. TRBV21-1 is classified as a pseudogene. CDR3 length: 15 amino acids. CDR3 in amino acids: CASRWVDRERSGYTF. The DNA of the CDR3 is TGTGCCAGCAGATGGGTTGACAGGGAACGCTCTGGCTACACCTTC.

In its sample, this clonotype was seen a few times. The rearrangement links TRBV29-1 to TRBJ2-2; 11 bases line up with TRBD2. The ends lost 2 bases at V and 3 bases at J; junction bases unmatched: 5. The CDR3 has 16 amino acids. CDR1 is SQVTM and CDR2 is ANQGSEA in the germline V gene. In DNA form, the CDR3 reads TGCAGCGTTGAAAGGGTAGCGGGAGGGCACACCGGGGAGCTGTTTTTT. Its protein product is CSVERVAGGHTGELFF.

This clonotype was counted once. The junction and the germline gene differ at one end; a read error may be behind it. V and J are TRBV18 and TRBJ2-1; 8 bases fit TRBD1. Germline V gene sequence: CDR1 KGHSH, CDR2 LQKENI. CDR3 length: 13 residues. The CDR3 region is CASSPQGESEQFF. CDR3 bases: TGTGCCAGCTCCCCACAGGGGGAGTCTGAGCAGTTCTTC.

This clonotype was seen just once. The J gene is TRBJ2-2, the V gene TRBV7-9, with D unresolved. This CDR3 contains 13 residues. Per the germline V gene, CDR1 is SEHNR and CDR2 is FQNEAQ (reference sequence). The V end was cut by 8 bases, the J end by 4 bases, with 11 bases between. The CDR3: CASLLPGTGELFF. The DNA for the CDR3 is TGTGCCAGCTTACTCCCCGGCACCGGGGAGCTGTTTTTT.

Written as DNA, the CDR3 is TGTGCCAGCAGACCTCCGGGGCGAGGCACAGATACGCAGTATTTT. Its protein product is CASRPPGRGTDTQYF. The chain links TRBV7-2 to TRBJ2-3, with D perhaps assigned TRBD1 or TRBD2 (5 bases each). V was clipped by 6 bases and J by 1 base, with 14 bases between them. The V gene's germline CDR1 is SGHTA and CDR2 FQGNSA. This CDR3 has 15 residues.

The chain combines TRBV4-2 with TRBJ2-6; no clear D gene. Germline CDR1 is LGHNA and CDR2 is YNFKEQ. The CDR3 sequence is 16 residues long. V lost 1 base, J lost 0 bases, and 7 bases lay in between. CDR3 sequence: CASSQVGHSGANVLTF. DNA for the CDR3: TGTGCCAGCAGCCAAGTTGGCCACTCTGGGGCCAACGTCCTGACTTTC.

The chain couples TRBV2 to TRBJ1-5; D might be TRBD1 (5 bases). The germline gives CDR1 SNHLY, CDR2 FYNNEI. Between the trimmed V and J ends, which lost 8 bases and 3 bases, there was a span of 14 bases. The CDR3 is 14 amino acids. CDR3 protein: CASCAGDANQPQHF. CDR3 DNA sequence: TGTGCCAGCTGCGCCGGGGACGCCAATCAGCCCCAGCATTTT.

As to this clonotype: A read error is possible here, since a much larger clone lies one base away. The V gene is TRBV20-1, the J gene TRBJ2-7; D is perhaps TRBD2 (5 bases). The V end was cut by 4 bases, the J end by 6 bases, with 16 bases between. The CDR3 sequence is 13 residues long. Germline-derived CDR1 and CDR2 are DFQATT and SNEGSKA (reference sequence). The CDR3 is CSAKGKPRAEQYF. The CDR3, as DNA: TGCAGTGCTAAAGGGAAACCGCGGGCCGAGCAGTACTTC.

The chain recombines TRBV20-1 with TRBJ2-1; 10 nucleotides align to TRBD1. Looked up from germline, CDR1 is DFQATT and CDR2 is SNEGSKA (reference sequence). The CDR3 contains 14 residues. V lost 1 base, J lost 7 bases, and 4 bases stayed unmatched. The CDR3 region has the DNA TGCAGTGCTAGAGCCGGGACAGGGGTGAATGAGCAGTTCTTC. As protein: CSARAGTGVNEQFF.

Remarks on this clonotype: A much larger clone is a single base away; this may be a read error. This chain uses TRBV5-1 with TRBJ2-7, with unresolved D. The germline V gene encodes CDR1 SGHRS and CDR2 YFSETQ. V lost 0 bases, J lost 5 bases, and 12 bases lay in between. The CDR3 consists of 14 residues. CDR3 sequence: CASSLGGILDEQYF. The CDR3 DNA reads as TGCGCCAGCAGCTTGGGCGGTATCCTCGACGAGCAGTACTTC. The full variable domain, in which reference TRBV5-1 and TRBJ2-7 provide the parts outside the CDR3, is KAGVTQTPRYLIKTRGQQVTLSCSPISGHRSVSWYQQTPGQGLQFLFEYFSETQRNKGNFPGRFSGRQFSNSRSEMNVSTLELGDSALYLCASSLGGILDEQYFGPGTRLTVT.